The present T cell receptor (beta chain) was sequenced within a study of glioma-infiltrating T cells. The CDR3 runs 13 residues. V lost 6 bases and J lost 1, with 9 bases in between. Germline CDR1 SNHLY, CDR2 FYNNEI. Using RNA template, CDR3s of TCR alpha and beta were amplified with iRepertoire arm-PCR. Each CDR3 protein gets one entry after TCRdb re-called the multiplex PCR reads with MiXCR. The table lists 150,000 to 200,000 distinct CDR3 sequences, about 47% of them singletons, with 5.2% in the top ten. As concerns this clonotype: A single base separates this from a much larger clone, so it may be a read error.

This clonotype was obtained from a human donor with low-grade glioma or glioblastoma, undergoing nonglioma brain surgery, or in good health (not recorded which). V usage is TRBV2 and J usage is TRBJ1-2; D is ambiguous. The sample comprised glioma tissue, nonneoplastic brain tissue, or PBMCs (not recorded which). CDR3 nucleotide sequence: TGTGCCAGCAGCGTGAGTAATAACTATGGCTACACCTTC. Translated: CASSVSNNYGYTF.